This TCR beta chain was sequenced during a study of T cell repertoires in cytomegalovirus infection. As for the study in general: Shared public TCR beta signatures pointed to both CMV infection and a matching HLA type.

Deletions cut 6 bases from V and 5 bases from J, with 13 bases between. The CDR3 has 14 amino acids. Germline values: CDR1 LNHDA, CDR2 SQIVND (reference sequence). In this sample, this clonotype turned up a few times. TCRdb passed the reads through MiXCR, listing each CDR3 protein once. The sample contains roughly 300,000 distinct CDR3 sequences, around 25% of which appear only once. Specimen: PBMCs. The TCR was taken from a human donor in good health (CMV status not recorded). Some clones in this sample may be carry-over from other donors' samples. The J gene is TRBJ2-2, the V gene TRBV19; weak D call: TRBD1 (7 bases). CDR3 loop: CASSRQGGTGELFF. DNA of the CDR3: TGTGCCAGTAGCAGACAGGGAGGAACCGGGGAGCTGTTTTTT.